This T cell receptor (beta chain) emerged from a study of T cell clonotyping in hematopoietic cell transplantation. Background on the study: Blood collection times were about day -28 and days 30, 100, 180 posttransplant.

Notes on the study in general: Few recipient clonotypes overlapped donors; over 95% were de novo at given depth. Without cell sorting, CD4 versus CD8 contributions remain unresolved. Recipient TCR diversity dropped after transplant; expanded clonotypes rose from day 30 to 180.

Produced via immunoSEQ multiplex PCR; TCRdb's table is partial and in-frame only. Of about 8,400 clones listed, about 89% are singletons. As to this clone: The antigen is unknown.

Germline assignment: CDR1 MDHEN and CDR2 SYDVKM. The V and J ends lost 6 bases and 0 bases respectively, with 12 bases between them. CDR3 length: 16 amino acids. Sequences were derived from peripheral blood mononuclear cells, sampled at the time of graft-versus-host disease after allogeneic stem cell transplant. This rearrangement joins TRBV28 to TRBJ1-6; a weak D match, TRBD1 (6 bases). The receptor comes from a male patient between 60 and 69 years old who had an allogeneic stem cell transplant from a related donor, so the T cells may come from the graft donor. Some clones in this sample may be carry-over from other donors' samples. CDR3 sequence (DNA): TGTGCCAGCAGCCGAGGGGGAGGCTCCTATAATTCACCCCTCCACTTT. It codes for CASSRGGGSYNSPLHF.